These 16 T cell receptor beta chains came from one sample sequenced in a study of neoadjuvant anti-PD-1 for oral cavity cancer. Clones were read by immunoSEQ multiplex PCR, and TCRdb kept only the in-frame ones, dropping some. The sample includes about 62,000 clones, approximately 79% of them seen just once. Material: PBMCs, obtained before nivolumab (anti-PD-1) treatment. The origin of the receptors is a person between 40 and 85 years old with oral cavity squamous cell carcinoma.

The chain couples TRBV6-5 to TRBJ2-5; D unclear. V shed 7 bases and J shed 1 base, with 13 bases lying between them. CDR3 length equals 14 residues. Germline-derived CDR1 and CDR2 are MNHEY and SVGAGI. The DNA for the CDR3 is TGTGCCAGCATGATCACGGTGGCCCAAGAGACCCAGTACTTC. Protein sequence: CASMITVAQETQYF.

The chain joins TRBV6-5 to TRBJ1-4, with D unresolved. The CDR3 contains 13 residues. V lost 6 bases and J lost 8, with 13 bases in between. Germline loops: CDR1 MNHEY, CDR2 SVGAGI. Written as DNA, the CDR3 is TGTGCCAGCAGAGGAGGCGGAGGGGAAAAACTGTTTTTT. Protein product: CASRGGGGEKLFF.

The CDR3 coding sequence is TGTGCCAGTAGTGACCGACTAGCTCGGAGCAATGAGCAGTTCTTC. This codes for CASSDRLARSNEQFF. V usage is TRBV19 and J usage is TRBJ2-1; 7 bases line up with TRBD2. J was trimmed by 6 bases and V by 5 bases; bases with no gene match: 10. Germline CDR1 reads LNHDA; CDR2 reads SQIVND (reference sequence). CDR3 length equals 15 residues.

The chain uses TRBV29-1 and TRBJ2-7; 9 bases fit TRBD1. Germline V gene data show CDR1 as SQVTM and CDR2 as ANQGSEA. With 1 base clipped from V and 0 bases from J, the junction kept 4 bases outside the gene matches. The CDR3 has 15 residues. The CDR3 DNA sequence: TGCAGCGTTGAAGCAGGACAGGGGAGCTCCTACGAGCAGTACTTC. Translation: CSVEAGQGSSYEQYF.

J is TRBJ2-2 and V is TRBV11-2, with D tentatively TRBD1 (6 bases). This CDR3 has 15 amino acids. The V end was cut by 6 bases, the J end by 1 base, with 12 bases between. Per the germline V gene, CDR1 is SGHAT and CDR2 is FQNNGV. The CDR3 bases are TGTGCCAGCAGATTCATGACAGGGAACACCGGGGAGCTGTTTTTT. Protein sequence: CASRFMTGNTGELFF.

The chain is built from TRBV29-1 and TRBJ1-1; possible D gene TRBD1, 6 bases. In germline, CDR1 is SQVTM, CDR2 ANQGSEA. The CDR3 sequence is 14 residues long. V was cut by 5 bases and J by 3 bases, with 16 bases left in between. CDR3 bases: TGCAGCGTTCTTGCCCCACAGGGATACACTGAAGCTTTCTTT. This encodes CSVLAPQGYTEAFF. Using reference TRBV29-1 and TRBJ1-1 for the parts outside the CDR3, the full variable domain is SAVISQKPSRDICQRGTSLTIQCQVDSQVTMMFWYRQQPGQSLTLIATANQGSEATYESGFVIDKFPISRPNLTFSTLTVSNMSPEDSSIYLCSVLAPQGYTEAFFGQGTRLTVV.

The gene calls are TRBV5-6 and TRBJ1-2; D is undetermined. Germline lookup yields CDR1 SGHDT and CDR2 YYEEEE. The V end lost 4 bases, the J end lost 4 bases, and 17 bases lay between the germline ends. CDR3 size: 15 residues. The CDR3 coding sequence is TGTGCCAGCAGCCAGCCGGGTCGAGAGCTCTATGGCTACACCTTC. Its translation: CASSQPGRELYGYTF. The complete variable domain, with remaining parts taken from reference TRBV5-6 and TRBJ1-2, reads DAGVTQSPTHLIKTRGQQVTLRCSPKSGHDTVSWYQQALGQGPQFIFQYYEEEERQRGNFPDRFSGHQFPNYSSELNVNALLLGDSALYLCASSQPGRELYGYTFGSGTRLTVV.

This chain joins TRBV6-5 and TRBJ2-5; TRBD1 aligns across 9 bases. Germline assignment: CDR1 MNHEY and CDR2 SVGAGI. This CDR3 region has 13 residues. V lost 8 bases to trimming and J lost 4 bases; unmatched junction nucleotides: 5. Here the CDR3 DNA reads TGTGCCAGCGTACAGGGGGCGGGAGAGACCCAGTACTTC. Encoded protein: CASVQGAGETQYF.

This clone showed up just a few times. J is TRBJ1-2 and V is TRBV6-1; 9 bases map to TRBD1. The CDR3 has 13 residues. Germline CDR1 is MNHNS and CDR2 is SASEGT. V lost 6 bases, J lost 2 bases, and 1 base stayed unmatched. CDR3 DNA: TGTGCCAGCAGGGACAGGGGCAACTATGGCTACACCTTC. This codes for CASRDRGNYGYTF.

The gene calls are TRBV19 and TRBJ2-7, with D possibly being TRBD1 (6 bases). Trimming stripped 8 bases from V and 5 bases from J, with 28 bases between. The CDR3 loop spans 17 amino acids. Germline-derived CDR1 and CDR2 are LNHDA and SQIVND (reference sequence). CDR3 sequence reads: CASSQGGNSAYFDEQYF. The DNA of the CDR3 is TGTGCCAGTTCACAGGGCGGTAACAGCGCCTATTTCGACGAGCAGTACTTC.

The CDR3 DNA sequence: TGCGCCAGCAGCTTGCGGGGAACTAGCGGGGCGAGCTCCTACAATGAGCAGTTCTTC. Translation: CASSLRGTSGASSYNEQFF. The J gene is TRBJ2-1, the V gene TRBV5-1, with 10 bases identical to TRBD2. The CDR3 extends over 19 amino acids. J was trimmed by 0 bases and V by 1 base; bases with no gene match: 10. CDR1 SGHRS and CDR2 YFSETQ come from the germline V gene.

This chain connects TRBV30 to TRBJ1-5; the D gene is possibly TRBD1 (5 bases). The CDR3 is 14 amino acids. Trimming removed 3 bases at V and 4 bases at J, with 13 bases between. Looked up from germline, CDR1 is GTSNPN and CDR2 is SVGIG (reference sequence). The CDR3 nucleotides read TGTGCCTGGAGCCGGGACCGGAGGAATCAGCCCCAGCATTTT. Its protein product is CAWSRDRRNQPQHF.

The chain employs TRBV18 and TRBJ1-1; D unclear. Germline V gene data show CDR1 as KGHSH and CDR2 as LQKENI. This CDR3 has 19 amino acids. The V end lost 1 base, the J end lost 5 bases, and 26 bases lay between the germline ends. In nucleotides, the CDR3 is TGTGCCAGCTCACCACGAGTCAGGCGAGGGTTAGGGCGTGGGACTGAAGCTTTCTTT. Protein: CASSPRVRRGLGRGTEAFF.

The chain combines TRBV29-1 with TRBJ2-1; the D is unclear. V dropped 3 bases and J dropped 5 bases, with 8 bases sitting between them. CDR3 length equals 12 residues. Germline lookup yields CDR1 SQVTM and CDR2 ANQGSEA. The CDR3 DNA reads TGCAGCGTTGAGCACGGCCACAATGAGCAGTTCTTC. Encoded protein: CSVEHGHNEQFF.

The genes are TRBV5-1 and TRBJ2-3, with TRBD2 matching over 8 bases. In germline, CDR1 is SGHRS, CDR2 YFSETQ. This CDR3 is built from 15 residues. Trimming cost V 0 bases and J 6 bases; bases outside gene matches: 6. The CDR3 DNA reads TGCGCCAGCAGCTTGGATGTAGCGGGGTTGGATACGCAGTATTTT. Its translation is CASSLDVAGLDTQYF. The whole variable domain, remainder taken from reference TRBV5-1 and TRBJ2-3, is KAGVTQTPRYLIKTRGQQVTLSCSPISGHRSVSWYQQTPGQGLQFLFEYFSETQRNKGNFPGRFSGRQFSNSRSEMNVSTLELGDSALYLCASSLDVAGLDTQYFGPGTRLTVL.

V gene TRBV7-2 combines with J gene TRBJ1-2; no clear D gene. The CDR3 sequence is 11 residues long. Germline V lookup: CDR1 SGHTA, CDR2 FQGNSA. V gave up 2 bases and J gave up 4 bases, with 2 bases separating them. In DNA form, the CDR3 reads TGTGCCAGCAGCTTACTCTATGGCTACACCTTC. Residues: CASSLLYGYTF. The full variable domain, in which reference TRBV7-2 and TRBJ1-2 provide the parts outside the CDR3, is GAGVSQSPSNKVTEKGKDVELRCDPISGHTALYWYRQSLGQGLEFLIYFQGNSAPDKSGLPSDRFSAERTGGSVSTLTIQRTQQEDSAVYLCASSLLYGYTFGSGTRLTVV.